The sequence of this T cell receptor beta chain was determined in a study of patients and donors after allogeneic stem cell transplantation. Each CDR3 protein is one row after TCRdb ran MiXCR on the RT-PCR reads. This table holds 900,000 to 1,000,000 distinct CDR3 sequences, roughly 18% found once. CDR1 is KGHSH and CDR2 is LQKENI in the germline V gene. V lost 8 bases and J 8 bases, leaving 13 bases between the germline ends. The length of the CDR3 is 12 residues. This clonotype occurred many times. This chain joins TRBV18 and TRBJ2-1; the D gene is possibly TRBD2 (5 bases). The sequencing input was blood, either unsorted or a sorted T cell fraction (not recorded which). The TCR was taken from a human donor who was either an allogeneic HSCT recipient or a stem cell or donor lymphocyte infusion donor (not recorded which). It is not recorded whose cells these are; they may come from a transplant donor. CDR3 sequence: CASSPLGDEQFF. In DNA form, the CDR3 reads TGTGCCAGCAGTCCACTCGGGGATGAGCAGTTCTTC.